The subject of this entry is one T cell receptor (beta chain). What it recognizes is unknown. These data belong to a study of human T cells and chemical hapten exposure. Findings and caveats of the study: No change in TCRs above 1 in 1000 frequency was produced by DPC sensitization.

Attachment of unique molecular identifiers to individual cDNA molecules was performed in the library. Under the authors' procedure: TCRs per sample had a median of 95,638 and ranged from about 23,224 to 700,000. From the RACE reads, TCRdb called clonotypes with MiXCR, one entry per CDR3 protein. It is TCRdb's table, rather than the study itself, that gives the V and J calls and clone size. The data contain about 340,000 distinct CDR3 sequences, 5.5% to 8% of them singletons. The time point was: patch test 1, 2 weeks after DPC sensitization. Specified treatment: therapeutic diphenylcyclopropenone sensitization with weekly scalp DPC. Germline lookup yields CDR1 MDHEN and CDR2 SYDVKM. The CDR3 extends over 14 amino acids. V lost 3 bases and J 2 bases, leaving 10 bases between the germline ends.

This sample comprised whole blood, obtained in connection with sensitization to the hapten diphenylcyclopropenone (DPC). V gene TRBV28 combines with J gene TRBJ1-1, with unresolved D. This clonotype was obtained from a woman aged 18-29 years with alopecia areata. Some clones in this sample may be carry-over from other donors' samples. The CDR3: CASSFPEVNTEAFF. The CDR3 DNA sequence: TGTGCCAGCAGTTTCCCCGAGGTAAACACTGAAGCTTTCTTT.